The 17 T cell receptor beta chains listed next were all sequenced from one sample in a study of T cell repertoires in cytomegalovirus infection. A single record per CDR3 protein comes from TCRdb applying MiXCR to the reads. The repertoire holds about 920,000 distinct CDR3 sequences, about 33% seen once, with around an eighth in the top ten. No antigens are known for them. The sequences come from cultured CD8+ T cells from PBMCs, collected from culture after CMV antigen stimulation. The receptor source for this set is a human donor in good health (CMV status not recorded). Some clones in this sample may be carry-over from other donors' samples.

J is TRBJ2-5 and V is TRBV12-3 or TRBV12-4; D not resolved. Trimming pared 7 bases from V and 5 bases from J, leaving 14 bases between. There are 13 residues in the CDR3. Here the CDR3 reads CASTLYPRETQYF. Written as DNA, the CDR3 is TGTGCCAGCACCCTGTACCCCAGGGAGACCCAGTACTTC.

The chain is built from TRBV10-3 and TRBJ2-3; D is perhaps TRBD1 (6 bases). Germline loops: CDR1 ENHRY, CDR2 SYGVKD. Trimming removed 0 bases at V and 5 bases at J, with 12 bases between. The length of the CDR3 is 15 residues. The CDR3 is CAISESPTGQDTQYF. CDR3 nucleotides: TGTGCCATCAGTGAGTCCCCGACAGGTCAAGATACGCAGTATTTT.

The rearrangement links TRBV6-2 or TRBV6-3 to TRBJ1-1; a weak D match, TRBD1 (6 bases). Trimming took off 0 bases at V and 5 bases at J, with 16 bases between the two ends. There are 16 residues in the CDR3. Germline values: CDR1 MNHEY, CDR2 SVGEGT. The CDR3 DNA reads as TGTGCCAGCAGTTACTCGATTTCGGGGGCGGGAACTGAAGCTTTCTTT. Its translation: CASSYSISGAGTEAFF.

The chain couples TRBV29-1 to TRBJ1-3; D is possibly TRBD1 (5 bases). Germline V gives CDR1 SQVTM, CDR2 ANQGSEA. V lost 6 bases and J lost 1, with 13 bases in between. The CDR3 has 14 residues. CDR3 coding DNA: TGCAGCGTCCTTCAGGGTTTATCTGGAAACACCATATATTTT. As protein: CSVLQGLSGNTIYF.

At least ten counts were recorded for this clonotype. The chain employs TRBV12-3 or TRBV12-4 and TRBJ2-7; D unresolved. This CDR3 has 13 residues. V was clipped by 0 bases and J by 3 bases, with 6 bases between them. In DNA form, the CDR3 reads TGTGCCAGCAGTTTAGCAGGGTTCTACGAGCAGTACGTC. Translating gives CASSLAGFYEQYV.

This clonotype appeared a few times. The chain joins TRBV29-1 to TRBJ2-7; 7 bases agree with TRBD1. CDR1 is SQVTM and CDR2 is ANQGSEA in the germline V gene. V lost 6 bases to trimming and J lost 4 bases; unmatched junction nucleotides: 6. The CDR3 is 12 residues long. CDR3 amino acids: CSVYRDRYEQYF. The CDR3 DNA reads TGCAGCGTCTACCGGGACAGATACGAGCAGTACTTC.

Ten or more counts support this clonotype. This chain joins TRBV7-8 and TRBJ2-1, with D perhaps given as TRBD1 or TRBD2 (5 bases each). Germline CDR1 is SGHVS and CDR2 is FQNEAQ. CDR3 size: 16 residues. Between the trimmed V and J ends, which lost 4 bases and 0 bases, there was a span of 13 bases. CDR3 DNA: TGTGCCAGCAGCTACCCCGGTGGGACCTCCTACAATGAGCAGTTCTTC. It yields the protein CASSYPGGTSYNEQFF.

This clonotype was found a few times. This chain connects TRBV28 to TRBJ2-5; no firm D call. CDR1 is MDHEN, CDR2 SYDVKM, per germline. This CDR3 contains 14 residues. V dropped 5 bases and J dropped 5 bases, with 15 bases sitting between them. The CDR3 reads CASSNPEEFETQYF. CDR3 DNA sequence: TGTGCCAGCAGTAACCCAGAGGAATTCGAGACCCAGTACTTC. The entire variable domain, with the rest obtained from reference TRBV28 and TRBJ2-5, is as follows: DVKVTQSSRYLVKRTGEKVFLECVQDMDHENMFWYRQDPGLGLRLIYFSYDVKMKEKGDIPEGYSVSREKKERFSLILESASTNQTSMYLCASSNPEEFETQYFGPGTRLLVL.

This clonotype was found once. This chain joins TRBV19 and TRBJ1-2; D is undetermined. The CDR3 is made up of 13 amino acids. The germline V gene has CDR1 LNHDA and CDR2 SQIVND (reference sequence). V lost 2 bases and J lost 3, with 7 bases in between. CDR3 protein: CASSITRHYGYTF. CDR3 in DNA: TGTGCCAGTAGTATAACAAGACACTATGGCTACACCTTC.

The chain has TRBV6-5 and TRBJ2-1, with D possibly being TRBD1 or TRBD2 (5 bases each). From germline, CDR1 is MNHEY and CDR2 SVGAGI. Trimming removed 5 bases at V and 4 bases at J, with 12 bases between. This CDR3 spans 14 amino acids. The CDR3 coding sequence is TGTGCCAGCAGTCCGGGACGGGCGTACAATGAGCAGTTCTTC. Its translation is CASSPGRAYNEQFF.

This sequence joins TRBV6-2 or TRBV6-3 and TRBJ2-7; D may be TRBD1 (5 bases). The CDR3 is made up of 13 amino acids. The V gene's germline CDR1 is MNHEY and CDR2 SVGEGT. Between the trimmed V and J ends, which lost 4 bases and 5 bases, there was a span of 12 bases. The CDR3 nucleotides are TGTGCCAGCAGTTCTGCCCCAGGGAACGAGCAGTACGTC. It is translated as CASSSAPGNEQYV.

This chain joins TRBV6-6 and TRBJ2-7; 8 positions match TRBD2. Germline lookup yields CDR1 MNHNY and CDR2 SVGAGI (reference sequence). The CDR3 totals 15 residues. V was clipped by 0 bases and J by 6 bases; unmatched bases: 7. Written as DNA, the CDR3 is TGTGCCAGCAGTTACTCGGTCCCGGGGGGGCGCGAGCAGTACTTC. Translation: CASSYSVPGGREQYF.

This clonotype occurred a few times. V and J are TRBV28 and TRBJ2-7; 9 bases align to TRBD1. The germline CDR1 and CDR2 sequences are MDHEN and SYDVKM. The CDR3 runs 15 residues. Trimming cost V 5 bases and J 4 bases; bases outside gene matches: 9. CDR3 sequence reads: CASSPTRDREYEQYV. The DNA for the CDR3 is TGTGCCAGCAGTCCTACCCGGGACAGGGAATACGAGCAGTACGTC.

The chain recombines TRBV7-9 with TRBJ1-2; unclear D gene. The germline V gene encodes CDR1 SEHNR and CDR2 FQNEAQ (reference sequence). Trimming removed 5 bases at V and 6 bases at J, with 13 bases between. The CDR3 spans 13 residues. In DNA form, the CDR3 reads TGTGCCAGCAGCGGACCGATGAACGATGGCTACACCTTC. Its translation is CASSGPMNDGYTF.

Details on this clonotype: One base away lies a much larger clone, so this may be a sequencing read error. The chain couples TRBV12-3 or TRBV12-4 to TRBJ1-2; TRBD1 is a possible D gene (5 bases). There are 12 residues in the CDR3. CDR3: CVSSSQGEGYTF. The CDR3 DNA follows: TGTGTCAGCAGCTCTCAGGGTGAAGGCTACACCTTC.

As regards this clonotype: A read error may account for a junction end that differs from germline. The chain couples TRBV14 to TRBJ2-5; D not certain. This CDR3 region has 13 residues. Germline V CDR1 and CDR2: SGHDN, FVKESK. CDR3 protein: CTSSHLGRETQYF. The CDR3 DNA reads as TGTACCAGCAGCCATTTGGGTCGAGAGACCCAGTACTTC.

Written as DNA, the CDR3 is TGCAGTGCTAGAGATATAAAGCGGGGGAACACAGATACGCAGTATTTT. Translated: CSARDIKRGNTDTQYF. J is TRBJ2-3 and V is TRBV20-1, with 8 positions matching TRBD2. Germline V CDR1 and CDR2: DFQATT, SNEGSKA (reference sequence). Trimming removed 0 bases from V and 2 bases from J; junction bases left unmatched: 7. The CDR3 loop spans 16 amino acids.